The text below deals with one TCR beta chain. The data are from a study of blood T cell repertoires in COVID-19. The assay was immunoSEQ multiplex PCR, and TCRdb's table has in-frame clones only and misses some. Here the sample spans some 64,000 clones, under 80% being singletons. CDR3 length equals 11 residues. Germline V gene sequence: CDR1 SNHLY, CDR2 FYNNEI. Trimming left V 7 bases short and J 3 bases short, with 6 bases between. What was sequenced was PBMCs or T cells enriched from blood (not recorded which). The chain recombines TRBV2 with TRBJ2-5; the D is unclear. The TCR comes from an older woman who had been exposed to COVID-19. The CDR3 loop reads CASTTEETQYF. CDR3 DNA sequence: TGTGCCAGCACCACAGAAGAGACCCAGTACTTC.